Listed below are T cell receptor beta chains from one sample, sequenced in a study of shared T cell receptors in the human thymus. Libraries were prepared by immunoSEQ multiplex PCR; TCRdb keeps only in-frame clonotypes and omits some of them. Among about 610,000 clones listed, more than 75% were seen once. These data also featured in a second study, about human thymus T cells.

Sequenced material: thymocytes. Receptor source: a boy under two years old with a congenital heart defect. Both conserved end residues are part of each CDR3. The order of the fields is V gene, J gene, CDR3 protein.

V gene: TRBV25-1
J gene: TRBJ2-5
CDR3 protein: CASSERAGGGETQYF

V gene: TRBV2
J gene: TRBJ1-6
CDR3 protein: CASSEALGVSPLHF

V gene: TRBV5-6
J gene: TRBJ2-2
CDR3 protein: CASSWAGGDTGELFF

V gene: TRBV15
J gene: TRBJ2-1
CDR3 protein: CATGPGARRNEQFF

V gene: TRBV5-1
J gene: TRBJ2-1
CDR3 protein: CASSRGTSGRFF

V gene: TRBV5-1
J gene: TRBJ2-4
CDR3 protein: CASSLGPGAKNIQYF

V gene: TRBV5-1
J gene: TRBJ2-3
CDR3 protein: CASSTETGTFTQYF

V gene: TRBV19
J gene: TRBJ2-7
CDR3 protein: CASSIKQGHEQYF

V gene: TRBV4-2
J gene: TRBJ1-2
CDR3 protein: CASSQDRGSPGTF

V gene: TRBV2
J gene: TRBJ2-7
CDR3 protein: CASSLDRVDTYEQYF